This passage covers 20 T cell receptor beta chains from one sample sequenced in a study of blood T cells in healthy people across ages. Combining a sample-barcoded 5' primer with a J-beta primer mix, a second PCR ran for 7 to 11 cycles. TCRdb fed the 5' RACE reads into MiXCR, producing one record per CDR3 protein. Altogether about 730,000 distinct CDR3 sequences are present, more than 40% being singletons, with the ten largest covering 20% to 25%. The sample taken for sequencing was blood. These receptors came from a woman aged 55-70 years in good health.

The chain is built from TRBV27 and TRBJ2-2; 10 bases map to TRBD2. The CDR3 length is 18 residues. Germline assignment: CDR1 MNHEY and CDR2 SMNVEV (reference sequence). V gave up 0 bases and J gave up 3 bases; unmatched junction bases: 7. The CDR3 coding sequence is TGTGCCAGCAGTTTATCCCCTCTAGCGGGAGAGGACACCGGGGAGCTGTTTTTT. Its translation: CASSLSPLAGEDTGELFF.

This clonotype was detected ten times or more. CDR3 sequence (DNA): TGTGCCAGCAGCCAGAACACTGAAGCTTTCTTT. The encoded protein is CASSQNTEAFF. J is TRBJ1-1 and V is TRBV21-1. TRBV21-1 is a documented pseudogene. The CDR3 runs 11 residues.

The V gene is TRBV29-1, the J gene TRBJ1-1, with 8 positions matching TRBD1. The germline gives CDR1 SQVTM, CDR2 ANQGSEA. V was pared by 7 bases and J by 6 bases, with 10 bases of the junction left unmatched. There are 13 residues in the CDR3. The chain's CDR3 is CSAGQGARAEAFF. The CDR3 DNA is TGCAGCGCTGGACAGGGTGCTCGGGCTGAAGCTTTCTTT.

With regard to this clonotype: This could be a read error, since a much larger clone is one nucleotide away. The J gene is TRBJ2-3, the V gene TRBV29-1; no definite D call. Trimming left V 7 bases short and J 0 bases short, with 11 bases between. Germline V lookup: CDR1 SQVTM, CDR2 ANQGSEA. CDR3 length: 13 residues. The CDR3 loop reads CSAQLYSTDTQYF. The CDR3 DNA follows: TGCAGCGCTCAACTCTATAGCACAGATACGCAGTATTTT.

This clonotype was observed a few times. This chain joins TRBV11-2 and TRBJ1-2; 8 bases fit TRBD1. Per the germline V gene, CDR1 is SGHAT and CDR2 is FQNNGV. Trimming took 5 bases from V and 8 from J; bases not matched to a gene: 7. The length of the CDR3 is 13 residues. CDR3 coding DNA: TGTGCCAGCAGCGTAGTGGCAGGGGGCGGCTACACCTTC. Its protein product is CASSVVAGGGYTF.

A few counts support this clonotype. The CDR3 loop is CSAPSFYSGETQYF. CDR3 bases: TGCAGTGCTCCCTCGTTCTACTCGGGGGAGACCCAGTACTTC. The chain recombines TRBV20-1 with TRBJ2-5, with D perhaps matching TRBD2 (5 bases). The ends were cut back, 5 bases at V and 5 bases at J, with 18 bases in the middle. The CDR3 loop spans 14 amino acids. CDR1 is DFQATT, CDR2 SNEGSKA, per germline (reference sequence).

The chain has TRBV29-1 and TRBJ1-2; no definite D call. Germline V gene sequence: CDR1 SQVTM, CDR2 ANQGSEA. V gave up 6 bases and J gave up 4 bases, with 12 bases separating them. This CDR3 spans 12 amino acids. CDR3 nucleotides: TGCAGCGTCGGTGCCTATTTCTATGGCTACACCTTC. This encodes CSVGAYFYGYTF.

This sequence joins TRBV27 and TRBJ1-2; 7 nucleotides line up with TRBD1. The CDR3 consists of 12 residues. The trim removed 6 bases at V and 6 bases at J, leaving 4 bases unmatched. Germline CDR1 MNHEY, CDR2 SMNVEV (reference sequence). The CDR3 reads CASRSGTDGYTF. In DNA, the CDR3 is TGTGCCAGCAGGTCCGGGACAGATGGCTACACCTTC.

In its sample, this clonotype was seen once. The chain carries TRBV6-6 and TRBJ2-7; either TRBD1 or TRBD2 may fit D (5 bases each). The CDR3 extends over 13 amino acids. The ends were cut back, 6 bases at V and 6 bases at J, with 15 bases in the middle. Germline-derived CDR1 and CDR2 are MNHNY and SVGAGI (reference sequence). CDR3 region: CASSQTAAGEQYF. CDR3 coding DNA: TGTGCCAGCAGCCAGACAGCCGCGGGCGAGCAGTACTTC.

The chain couples TRBV12-3 or TRBV12-4 to TRBJ2-4; 9 positions agree with TRBD1. With 6 bases clipped from V and 3 bases from J, the junction kept 6 bases outside the gene matches. The CDR3 spans 15 residues. The chain's CDR3 is CASRKTGQGKNIQYF. The CDR3, as DNA: TGTGCCAGCAGGAAGACGGGACAGGGCAAAAACATTCAGTACTTC.

V is TRBV12-3 or TRBV12-4 and J is TRBJ2-7; D perhaps matches TRBD1 (5 bases). The CDR3 consists of 13 residues. Trimming shortened V by 7 bases and J by 8 bases, and 18 bases separated the two germline ends. The CDR3 nucleotides read TGTGCCAGCACCTCCTCGACAGACGCTAAGCAGTACTTC. It is translated as CASTSSTDAKQYF.

Only one count was recorded for this clonotype. The chain carries TRBV20-1 and TRBJ1-1; D call uncertain. The CDR3 is made up of 13 amino acids. Germline CDR1 and CDR2: DFQATT and SNEGSKA (reference sequence). Trimming removed 6 bases at V and 0 bases at J, with 11 bases between. The CDR3 nucleotides are TGCAGTGCCGCACGGTTTTTGAACACTGAAGCTTTCTTT. As protein: CSAARFLNTEAFF.

A few counts support this clonotype. CDR3 loop: CASSFAGTTYEQYF. For the CDR3, the DNA is TGTGCCAGCTCCTTCGCCGGGACGACCTACGAGCAGTACTTC. V and J are TRBV12-3 or TRBV12-4 and TRBJ2-7, with D perhaps TRBD1 or TRBD2 (5 bases each). The CDR3 covers 14 residues. V lost 8 bases, J lost 2 bases, and 16 bases lay in between.

The chain carries TRBV6-2 or TRBV6-3 and TRBJ2-7; 14 nucleotides agree with TRBD2. The CDR3 extends over 17 amino acids. In germline, CDR1 is MNHEY, CDR2 SVGEGT. Trimming at V came to 5 bases and at J to 2 bases, leaving 8 bases not matched to a gene. The DNA of the CDR3 is TGTGCCAGCAGTAGCAGGACTAGCGGGAGGACTACCTACGAGCAGTACTTC. Amino acids: CASSSRTSGRTTYEQYF.

The CDR3 loop is CSARKTGGTYGYTF. CDR3 nucleotide sequence: TGCAGTGCTAGGAAGACAGGGGGCACTTACGGCTACACCTTC. The chain recombines TRBV20-1 with TRBJ1-2; 10 nucleotides align to TRBD1. The length of the CDR3 is 14 residues. Looked up from germline, CDR1 is DFQATT and CDR2 is SNEGSKA (reference sequence). After removal of 3 bases from V and 8 bases from J, the junction contained 9 bases not matched to a gene.

The chain carries TRBV6-2 or TRBV6-3 and TRBJ2-3; 10 bases match TRBD2. CDR3 size: 15 residues. Per germline, CDR1 MNHEY and CDR2 SVGEGT. V dropped 2 bases and J dropped 6; count of bases not matched to a gene: 5. The DNA of the CDR3 is TGTGCCAGCAGTTACCCTAGCGGGGGTTTTGATACGCAGTATTTT. Its protein is CASSYPSGGFDTQYF.

This clonotype was seen a few times. This sequence joins TRBV6-6 and TRBJ2-1; the D gene is possibly TRBD2 (6 bases). V lost 6 bases to trimming and J lost 6 bases, with 18 bases between them. Germline assignment: CDR1 MNHNY and CDR2 SVGAGI (reference sequence). The CDR3 runs to 15 residues. The CDR3 spells CASSSGGTSFNEQFF. The CDR3 DNA is TGTGCCAGCAGCTCCGGAGGGACTTCTTTCAATGAGCAGTTCTTC.

A single count supports this clonotype. This chain connects TRBV6-5 to TRBJ2-3; TRBD2 agrees at 12 bases. In germline, CDR1 is MNHEY, CDR2 SVGAGI. The CDR3 runs 18 residues. V was pared by 2 bases and J by 2 bases, with 8 bases of the junction left unmatched. As DNA, the CDR3 is TGTGCCAGCAGTTACGGCGGACTAGCGGGGTTTACCACAGATACGCAGTATTTT. It translates to CASSYGGLAGFTTDTQYF.

The chain combines TRBV20-1 with TRBJ2-1; D not resolved. CDR3 length: 14 amino acids. From germline, CDR1 is DFQATT and CDR2 SNEGSKA (reference sequence). Trimming pared 1 base from V and 10 bases from J, leaving 17 bases between. The CDR3 DNA sequence: TGCAGTGCTAGAGCTGACTTCAGCTCCTACGAGCAGTTCTTC. It translates to CSARADFSSYEQFF.

A note on this clonotype: One end of the junction is discordant with germline, which a read error may explain. The genes are TRBV4-2 and TRBJ1-1; no reliable D call. Germline loops: CDR1 LGHNA, CDR2 YNFKEQ. CDR3 length: 15 amino acids. The CDR3 is CASSQDNTLNTEVFF. CDR3 bases: TGTGCCAGCAGCCAAGACAACACCCTGAACACTGAAGTTTTCTTT.